This T cell receptor (beta chain) emerged from a study of T cell responses to AZD1222 COVID-19 vaccine. Across the whole study: Second doses that came at about 4 or about 12 weeks were put together. Study results and limitations: There were mostly white British donors and more females than males, and clonal diversity was possibly underestimated. A rise in Spike-specific TCR breadth and depth followed two AZD1222 doses. Reportedly, close to half of spike-specific TCRs are directed against unmutated variant regions.

Germline lookup yields CDR1 SGHRS and CDR2 YFSETQ. This CDR3 comprises 14 residues. V lost 0 bases and J lost 1, with 7 bases in between. Generated by immunoSEQ multiplex PCR, the TCRdb table keeps only in-frame clones and is missing some. The profile covers around 28,000 clones, with about nine tenths appearing a single time and 1% to 1.5% taken by the ten largest. Details on this clone: Its matching antigen is unknown.

The J gene is TRBJ1-1, the V gene TRBV5-1; D is unresolved. The specimen comprised peripheral blood, sampled on day 0 of AZD1222 vaccination. The receptor was derived from an adult in good health. The CDR3 spells CASSLVLANTEAFF. The CDR3 DNA follows: TGCGCCAGCAGCTTGGTACTGGCGAACACTGAAGCTTTCTTT. Based on the CDR3 plus reference TRBV5-1 and TRBJ1-1, the full variable domain is KAGVTQTPRYLIKTRGQQVTLSCSPISGHRSVSWYQQTPGQGLQFLFEYFSETQRNKGNFPGRFSGRQFSNSRSEMNVSTLELGDSALYLCASSLVLANTEAFFGQGTRLTVV.